This T cell receptor (beta chain) was recovered during a study of T cells in Graves' hyperthyroidism and ophthalmopathy. In making diagnoses, clinical symptoms, serum thyroxine and TRAb, thyroid ultrasound and orbital computed tomography were all used. Study observations and caveats: Most clonotypes expanded in the thyroid (above 0.001) were also present in blood.

TCR beta CDR3 region amplification was performed from RNA transcripts. The HTBI primer set served for first-round RT-PCR of the TCR CDR3. TCRdb independently ran MiXCR on the multiplex PCR reads; one entry per CDR3 protein. The sample lists 360,000 or so distinct CDR3 sequences, roughly 19% seen once, with 3.7% in the top ten. Germline CDR1 is GTSNPN and CDR2 is SVGIG (reference sequence). Unmatched junction bases numbered 2, after V lost 1 base and J lost 11 bases. The CDR3 spans 11 residues. This clonotype was recorded many times. What it binds is unknown. Sequencing input: blood. This TCR was recovered from a woman aged 18-30 years with Graves' hyperthyroidism. This sequence joins TRBV30 and TRBJ1-5; TRBD1 agrees at 7 bases. The CDR3 spells CAWSEGQAQHF. CDR3 sequence (DNA): TGTGCCTGGAGTGAAGGACAGGCCCAGCATTTT.